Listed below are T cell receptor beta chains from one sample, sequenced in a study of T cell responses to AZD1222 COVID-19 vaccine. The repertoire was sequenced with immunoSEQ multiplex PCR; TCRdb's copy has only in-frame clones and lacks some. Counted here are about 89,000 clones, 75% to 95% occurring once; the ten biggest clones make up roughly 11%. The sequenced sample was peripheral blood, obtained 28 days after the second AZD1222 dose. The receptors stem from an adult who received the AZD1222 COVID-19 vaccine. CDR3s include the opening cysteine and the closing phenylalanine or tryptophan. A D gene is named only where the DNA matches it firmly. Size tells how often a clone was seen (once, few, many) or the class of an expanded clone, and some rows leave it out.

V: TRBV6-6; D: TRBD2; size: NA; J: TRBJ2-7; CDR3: CASSRLAGATYEQYF; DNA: TGTGCCAGCAGTAGACTAGCGGGAGCTACCTACGAGCAGTACTTC
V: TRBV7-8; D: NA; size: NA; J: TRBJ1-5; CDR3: CASSLASGGRFNQPQHF; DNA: TGTGCCAGCAGCTTAGCTTCCGGTGGGAGGTTCAATCAGCCCCAGCATTTT
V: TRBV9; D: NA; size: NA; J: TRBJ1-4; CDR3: CASSVMGALGEKLFF; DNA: TGTGCCAGCAGCGTAATGGGGGCGCTGGGTGAAAAACTGTTTTTT
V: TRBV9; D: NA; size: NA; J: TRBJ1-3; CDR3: CASSVESGSGNTIYF; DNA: TGTGCCAGCAGCGTAGAATCTGGGAGTGGAAACACCATATATTTT
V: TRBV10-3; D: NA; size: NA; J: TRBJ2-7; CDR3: CAISDSYEQYF; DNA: TGTGCCATCAGCGATTCCTACGAGCAGTACTTC
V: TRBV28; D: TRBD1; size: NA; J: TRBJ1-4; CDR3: CASSLGTGWSELFF; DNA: TGTGCCAGCAGTTTAGGGACAGGGTGGTCTGAACTGTTTTTT
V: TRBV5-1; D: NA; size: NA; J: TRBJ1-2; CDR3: CASSRETLTGYGYTF; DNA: TGCGCCAGCAGCCGCGAGACATTGACGGGATATGGCTACACCTTC
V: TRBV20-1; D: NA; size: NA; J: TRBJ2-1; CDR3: CSARGISEQFF; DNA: TGCAGTGCTAGGGGAATATCTGAGCAGTTCTTC
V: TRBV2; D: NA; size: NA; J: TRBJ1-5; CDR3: CASTGWGQPQHF; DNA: TGTGCCAGCACCGGGTGGGGCCAGCCCCAGCATTTT
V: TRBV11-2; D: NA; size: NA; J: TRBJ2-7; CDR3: CASSLFESGPLRGQYF; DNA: TGTGCCAGCAGCTTATTCGAGTCGGGACCACTACGAGGGCAGTACTTC
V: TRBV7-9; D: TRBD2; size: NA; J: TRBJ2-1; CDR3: CASSLAGTSGVYNEQFF; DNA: TGTGCCAGCAGCTTAGCTGGGACTAGCGGGGTCTACAATGAGCAGTTCTTC
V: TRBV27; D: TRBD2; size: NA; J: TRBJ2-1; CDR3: CASSLTSGRHEQFF; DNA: TGTGCCAGCAGTTTGACTAGCGGGAGACACGAGCAGTTCTTC
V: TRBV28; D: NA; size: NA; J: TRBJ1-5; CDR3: CASSLFAGENNQPQHF; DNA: TGTGCCAGCAGTTTATTTGCAGGGGAAAACAATCAGCCCCAGCATTTT
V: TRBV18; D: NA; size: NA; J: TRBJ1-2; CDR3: CASSRTPQQLQERNYGYTF; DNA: TGTGCCAGCTCACGAACCCCCCAACAATTACAGGAAAGAAACTATGGCTACACCTTC
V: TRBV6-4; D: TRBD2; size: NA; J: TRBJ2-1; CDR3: CASSEGSGRGGNEQFF; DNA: TGTGCCAGCAGTGAGGGTAGCGGGAGGGGTGGCAATGAGCAGTTCTTC
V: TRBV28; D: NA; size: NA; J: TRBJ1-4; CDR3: CASGTTNEKLFF; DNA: TGTGCCAGCGGGACCACTAATGAAAAACTGTTTTTT
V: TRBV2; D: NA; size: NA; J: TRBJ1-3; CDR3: CASSEVLGSGNTIYF; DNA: TGTGCCAGCAGTGAGGTTCTTGGGTCTGGAAACACCATATATTTT
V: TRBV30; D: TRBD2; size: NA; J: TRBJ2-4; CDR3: CAWSPWAGAENIQYF; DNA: TGTGCCTGGAGTCCCTGGGCGGGAGCCGAAAACATTCAGTACTTC
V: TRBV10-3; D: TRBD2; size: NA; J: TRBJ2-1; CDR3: CAIRASGSGREQFF; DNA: TGTGCCATCAGGGCTAGCGGGAGTGGTCGTGAGCAGTTCTTC
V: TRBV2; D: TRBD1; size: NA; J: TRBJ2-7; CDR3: CATTNTRQGYEQYF; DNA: TGTGCCACTACAAACACTAGACAGGGATACGAGCAGTACTTC
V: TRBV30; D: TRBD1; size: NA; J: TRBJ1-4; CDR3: CAWSGRGLTLNEKLFF; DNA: TGTGCCTGGTCTGGCAGGGGGCTAACTTTGAATGAAAAACTGTTTTTT
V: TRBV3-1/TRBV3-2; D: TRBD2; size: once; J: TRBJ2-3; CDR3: CASSRLQRDTIQDTQYF; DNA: TGTGCCAGCAGCCGACTTCAGCGGGATACGATTCAAGATACGCAGTATTTT
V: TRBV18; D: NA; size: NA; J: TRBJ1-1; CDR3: CASSPRTAEAFF; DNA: TGTGCCAGCTCACCCCGGACTGCGGAAGCTTTCTTT
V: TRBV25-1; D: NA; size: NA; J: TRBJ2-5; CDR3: CASTPSRGGPIGQETQYF; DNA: TGTGCCAGCACCCCGAGCAGGGGAGGGCCAATAGGCCAAGAGACCCAGTACTTC
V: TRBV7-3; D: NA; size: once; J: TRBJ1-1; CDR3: CASSLTGTSEAFF; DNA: TGTGCCAGCAGCTTAACCGGGACAAGTGAAGCTTTCTTT
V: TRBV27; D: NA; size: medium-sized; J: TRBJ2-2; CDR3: CASSLFTGNTGELFF; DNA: TGTGCCAGCAGTTTATTTACGGGGAACACCGGGGAGCTGTTTTTT
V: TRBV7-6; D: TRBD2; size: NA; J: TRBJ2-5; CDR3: CASSLRTSGSGETQYF; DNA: TGTGCCAGCAGCCTCCGGACTAGCGGGAGTGGGGAGACCCAGTACTTC
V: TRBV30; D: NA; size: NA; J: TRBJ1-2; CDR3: CAWQDAYGYTF; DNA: TGTGCCTGGCAAGATGCCTATGGCTACACCTTC
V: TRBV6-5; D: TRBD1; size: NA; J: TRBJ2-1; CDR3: CASSLDRGSYNEQFF; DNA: TGTGCCAGCAGCCTGGACAGGGGATCCTACAATGAGCAGTTCTTC
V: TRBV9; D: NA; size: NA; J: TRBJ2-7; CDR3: CASSDGQYRGQYF; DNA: TGTGCCAGCAGCGACGGACAGTATCGAGGGCAGTACTTC
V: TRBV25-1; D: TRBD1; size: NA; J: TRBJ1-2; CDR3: CASSEPLGRGLYGYTF; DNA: TGTGCCAGCAGTGAACCCCTTGGGAGGGGGCTGTATGGCTACACCTTC
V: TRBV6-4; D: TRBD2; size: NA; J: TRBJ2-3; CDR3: CASSDSGREPGDTQYF; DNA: TGTGCCAGCAGTGACTCCGGGCGGGAGCCAGGGGATACGCAGTATTTT
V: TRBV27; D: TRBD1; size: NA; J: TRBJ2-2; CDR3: CASSSYRDRGTGELFF; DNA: TGTGCCAGCAGTTCATACCGGGACAGGGGCACCGGGGAGCTGTTTTTT
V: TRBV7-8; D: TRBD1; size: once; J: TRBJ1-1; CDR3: CASSPWDRSATEAFF; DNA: TGTGCCAGCAGCCCTTGGGACAGATCAGCCACTGAAGCTTTCTTT
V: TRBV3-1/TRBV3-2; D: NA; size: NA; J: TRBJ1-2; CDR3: CASSLLRGDGYGYTF; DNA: TGTGCCAGCAGCCTATTGCGGGGCGATGGCTATGGCTACACCTTC
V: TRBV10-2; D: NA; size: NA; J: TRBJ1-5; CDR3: CASSDGNQPQHF; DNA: TGCGCCAGCAGTGACGGTAATCAGCCCCAGCATTTT
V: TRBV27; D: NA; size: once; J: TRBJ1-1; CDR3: CASSLDPGFGRNTEAFF; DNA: TGTGCCAGCAGTTTAGACCCAGGGTTTGGGAGGAACACTGAAGCTTTCTTT
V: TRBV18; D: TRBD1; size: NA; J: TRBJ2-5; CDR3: CACSGTAIETQYF; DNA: TGTGCCTGTTCCGGGACAGCCATAGAGACCCAGTACTTC
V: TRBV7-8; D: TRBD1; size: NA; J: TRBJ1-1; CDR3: CASSSDRGQNTEAFF; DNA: TGTGCCAGCAGCTCCGACAGGGGACAAAACACTGAAGCTTTCTTT
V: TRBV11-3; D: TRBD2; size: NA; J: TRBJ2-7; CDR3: CASSLAASGRHEQYF; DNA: TGTGCCAGCAGCTTAGCCGCTAGCGGGAGACACGAGCAGTACTTC
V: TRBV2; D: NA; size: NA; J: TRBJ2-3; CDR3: CASSEVQPTDTQYF; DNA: TGTGCCAGCAGTGAAGTGCAGCCCACAGATACGCAGTATTTT
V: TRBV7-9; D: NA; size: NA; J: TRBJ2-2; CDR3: CASSSPGILGTGELFF; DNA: TGTGCCAGCAGCTCCCCAGGGATTCTCGGGACCGGGGAGCTGTTTTTT
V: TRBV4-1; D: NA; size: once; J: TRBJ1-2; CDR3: CASSRAGRADYGYTF; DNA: TGCGCCAGCAGCCGAGCGGGGCGGGCGGACTATGGCTACACCTTC
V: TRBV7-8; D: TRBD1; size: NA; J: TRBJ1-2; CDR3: CASSAAQQGYGYTF; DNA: TGTGCCAGCAGCGCCGCCCAACAGGGGTATGGCTACACCTTC
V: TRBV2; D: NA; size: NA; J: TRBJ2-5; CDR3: CASKGTRGASETQYF; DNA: TGTGCCAGCAAGGGGACGCGAGGGGCCTCAGAGACCCAGTACTTC
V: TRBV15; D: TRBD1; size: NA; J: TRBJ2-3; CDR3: CATSKRTGFVRDTQYF; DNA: TGTGCCACCAGCAAACGGACAGGGTTCGTTAGGGATACGCAGTATTTT
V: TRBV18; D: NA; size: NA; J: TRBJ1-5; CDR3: CASSPGQFEPQHF; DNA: TGTGCCAGCTCACCAGGACAGTTTGAACCCCAGCATTTT
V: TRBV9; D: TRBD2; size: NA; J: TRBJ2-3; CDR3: CASKGGSSTDTQYF; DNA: TGTGCCAGCAAGGGCGGGAGCAGCACAGATACGCAGTATTTT
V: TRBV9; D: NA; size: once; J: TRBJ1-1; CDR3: CASSVDTGDFEAFF; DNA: TGTGCCAGCAGCGTCGACACGGGGGATTTTGAAGCTTTCTTT
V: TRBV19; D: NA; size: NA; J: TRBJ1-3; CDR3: CASSIESTARNTIYF; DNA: TGTGCCAGTAGTATAGAGTCGACAGCCCGGAACACCATATATTTT
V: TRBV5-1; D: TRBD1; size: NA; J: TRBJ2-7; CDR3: CASSFIPGQGTYEQYF; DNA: TGCGCCAGCAGCTTCATTCCGGGACAGGGGACCTACGAGCAGTACTTC
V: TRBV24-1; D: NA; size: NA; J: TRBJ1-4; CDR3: CATSDPRGAGEKLFF; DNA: TGTGCCACCAGTGACCCCCGTGGAGCGGGCGAAAAACTGTTTTTT
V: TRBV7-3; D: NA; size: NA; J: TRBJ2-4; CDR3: CASSLGPKSKNIQYF; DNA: TGTGCCAGCAGTCTAGGGCCCAAGTCCAAAAACATTCAGTACTTC
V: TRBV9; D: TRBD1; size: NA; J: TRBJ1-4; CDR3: CASSLRTGATNEKLFF; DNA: TGTGCCAGCAGCTTGCGGACAGGAGCAACTAATGAAAAACTGTTTTTT